This T cell receptor (beta chain) was captured by sequencing in a study of blood T cells in healthy people across ages. Whole-study results and caveats: While age rose, TCR beta diversity per million T cells dropped in a roughly linear way.

Concerning this clonotype itself: No antigen is known for it.

A sample-barcoded 5' primer and a J-beta primer mix were used in a second PCR of roughly 6 to 11 cycles. TCRdb reprocessed the 5' RACE reads with MiXCR, giving one entry per CDR3 protein. The sample has hundreds of thousands of distinct CDR3 sequences; approximately 49% are singletons. Germline V CDR1 and CDR2: SGHVS, FQNEAQ. This CDR3 region has 16 residues. V trimming: 1 base; J trimming: 5 bases; junction bases outside the gene matches: 10. The rearrangement uses TRBV7-8 and TRBJ1-2, with TRBD1 matching 7 bases. The sequencing input was blood. This receptor was identified in a woman between 55 and 75 years old in good health. CDR3 nucleotides: TGTGCCAGCAGCTTAGGACGGCAGGGGGTTATTTATGGCTACACCTTC. It translates to CASSLGRQGVIYGYTF.